The T cell receptor (beta chain) described here comes from a study of blood T cell repertoires in COVID-19. This CDR3 region has 14 residues. CDR1 MNHNY and CDR2 SVGAGI come from the germline V gene (reference sequence). The V end lost 3 bases, the J end lost 1 base, and 10 bases lay between the germline ends. Assay used: immunoSEQ multiplex PCR; TCRdb lists only in-frame clones, some missing. The sample yields approximately 170,000 clones, roughly 80% seen once. Material: PBMCs or T cells enriched from blood (not recorded which). The V gene is TRBV6-6, the J gene TRBJ2-7; D is uncertain. The source of this sequence is a woman aged 30 to 39 who had recovered from COVID-19. CDR3 DNA: TGTGCCAGCAGTTATCTGCAGGTATCCTACGAGCAGTACTTC. Residues: CASSYLQVSYEQYF.